Presented here are 27 T cell receptor beta chains from one specimen sequenced in a study of blood T cell repertoires in COVID-19. Sequenced by immunoSEQ multiplex PCR; TCRdb stores in-frame clones only, minus some. The table records under 130,000 clones, approximately 76% of them present only once. Material: peripheral blood. All receptors derive from a woman in her 70s with acute or convalescent COVID-19.

The chain has TRBV12-3 or TRBV12-4 and TRBJ2-5; D uncertain. Trimming left V 5 bases short and J 1 base short, with 2 bases between. CDR3 length: 11 residues. CDR3 coding DNA: TGTGCCAGCAGTCTCCAAGAGACCCAGTACTTC. It is translated as CASSLQETQYF.

The gene calls are TRBV4-1 and TRBJ1-1; 7 bases map to TRBD1. The V gene's germline CDR1 is MGHRA and CDR2 YSYEKL. The CDR3 is 15 amino acids. With 2 bases clipped from V and 3 bases from J, the junction kept 6 bases outside the gene matches. The CDR3 DNA follows: TGCGCCAGCAGCCAACCCTCAGGGGGTCACACTGAAGCTTTCTTT. This encodes CASSQPSGGHTEAFF.

The gene calls are TRBV15 and TRBJ2-1; 8 bases are shared with TRBD2. The germline V gene has CDR1 LNHNV and CDR2 YYDKDF (reference sequence). The V segment lost 0 bases and the J segment 2 bases; nucleotides outside the gene matches: 12. The CDR3 spans 19 residues. The CDR3 region has the DNA TGTGCCACCAGCAGAGACCCTGGGCGGGGGGCCCTCGCCTACAATGAGCAGTTCTTC. Translating it yields CATSRDPGRGALAYNEQFF.

The chain joins TRBV2 to TRBJ1-4, with no clear D. Germline V gives CDR1 SNHLY, CDR2 FYNNEI. CDR3 size: 13 residues. V lost 5 bases, J lost 8 bases, and 12 bases lay in between. The CDR3 nucleotides read TGTGCCAGCAGTCGGAGGAGCGCCGAAAAACTGTTTTTT. Its translation: CASSRRSAEKLFF.

The chain joins TRBV12-3 or TRBV12-4 to TRBJ2-1; D is unresolved. Trimming left V 7 bases short and J 2 bases short, with 6 bases between. There are 12 residues in the CDR3. The CDR3 protein is CASTAAYNEQFF. DNA for the CDR3: TGTGCCAGCACCGCGGCCTACAATGAGCAGTTCTTC.

The chain is built from TRBV5-1 and TRBJ1-2; D unclear. Trimming took off 3 bases at V and 2 bases at J, with 11 bases between the two ends. This CDR3 spans 14 amino acids. Germline CDR1 is SGHRS and CDR2 is YFSETQ. CDR3 residues: CASSSVYRNYGYTF. The CDR3 bases are TGCGCCAGCAGCTCGGTATACCGCAACTATGGCTACACCTTC.

This clone was seen a few times. J is TRBJ1-1 and V is TRBV9; no definite D call. Germline values: CDR1 SGDLS, CDR2 YYNGEE. The CDR3 has 15 amino acids. V lost 3 bases and J lost 2, with 14 bases in between. CDR3 nucleotides: TGTGCCAGCAGCGGAAGGACGGGAAAAAACACTGAAGCTTTCTTT. Encoded protein: CASSGRTGKNTEAFF.

There are a few counts of this clone. V and J are TRBV7-2 and TRBJ2-1; tentatively, D is TRBD2 (6 bases). Germline V gene lookup returns CDR1 SGHTA and CDR2 FQGNSA. Trimming stripped 4 bases from V and 3 bases from J, with 19 bases between. There are 17 residues in the CDR3. CDR3 residues: CASSSTSRPGVYNEQFF. The CDR3 DNA reads as TGTGCCAGCAGCTCGACATCACGTCCGGGGGTCTACAATGAGCAGTTCTTC.

This clone appeared a few times. The chain carries TRBV7-9 and TRBJ2-1; 10 positions match TRBD2. Germline V CDR1 and CDR2: SEHNR, FQNEAQ (reference sequence). V shed 3 bases, J shed 4 bases, and the junction held 3 bases outside the gene matches. The CDR3 sequence is 15 residues long. This CDR3 is CASSFSGGEYNEQFF. The CDR3 region has the DNA TGTGCCAGCAGCTTCAGCGGGGGGGAGTACAATGAGCAGTTCTTC.

The gene calls are TRBV5-4 and TRBJ1-4; D not resolved. Germline values: CDR1 SGHNT, CDR2 YYREEE (reference sequence). CDR3 length: 16 residues. Trimming took 4 bases from V and 0 from J, leaving 13 bases between them. The CDR3 DNA sequence: TGTGCCAGCAGCACCGGACGGACTGCAACTAATGAAAAACTGTTTTTT. This codes for CASSTGRTATNEKLFF.

This chain connects TRBV2 to TRBJ2-3, with D uncertain. Between the trimmed V and J ends, which lost 3 bases and 0 bases, there was a span of 10 bases. Germline lookup yields CDR1 SNHLY and CDR2 FYNNEI. This CDR3 region has 15 residues. CDR3 in amino acids: CASSEGRFSTDTQYF. CDR3 sequence (DNA): TGTGCCAGCAGTGAGGGCCGATTTAGCACAGATACGCAGTATTTT.

This clone was observed a few times. This rearrangement joins TRBV9 to TRBJ1-4, with TRBD1 as a possible D gene (6 bases). Germline assignment: CDR1 SGDLS and CDR2 YYNGEE. V lost 0 bases and J 6 bases, leaving 12 bases between the germline ends. This CDR3 spans 15 amino acids. This CDR3 reads CASSVAAGGDEKLFF. CDR3 DNA: TGTGCCAGCAGCGTAGCCGCGGGGGGCGATGAAAAACTGTTTTTT.

The table lists this clone with a few counts. The chain is built from TRBV30 and TRBJ2-7; weak D call: TRBD2 (5 bases). The CDR3 spans 13 residues. V lost 4 bases, J lost 1 base, and 11 bases lay in between. Per germline, CDR1 GTSNPN and CDR2 SVGIG (reference sequence). The CDR3 region has the DNA TGTGCCTGGATGGGAGTCGGTTCCTACGAGCAGTACTTC. Protein product: CAWMGVGSYEQYF.

The gene calls are TRBV6-1 and TRBJ1-1; D is ambiguous. Trimming pared 5 bases from V and 5 bases from J, leaving 15 bases between. From germline, CDR1 is MNHNS and CDR2 SASEGT. There are 14 residues in the CDR3. The DNA of the CDR3 is TGTGCCAGCAGTAATTTTCGGGAGGAAACTGAAGCTTTCTTT. Its protein is CASSNFREETEAFF.

This clone was counted once. CDR3: CAWSVGTGREKLFF. The CDR3 DNA reads TGTGCCTGGAGTGTTGGGACAGGACGGGAAAAACTGTTTTTT. V and J are TRBV30 and TRBJ1-4; TRBD1 agrees at 8 bases. This CDR3 has 14 residues. V lost 0 bases and J lost 8; bases outside the gene matches: 5. Germline V gene data show CDR1 as GTSNPN and CDR2 as SVGIG (reference sequence). Combining the CDR3 with reference TRBV30 and TRBJ1-4 gives the whole variable domain SQTIHQWPATLVQPVGSPLSLECTVEGTSNPNLYWYRQAAGRGLQLLFYSVGIGQISSEVPQNLSASRPQDRQFILSSKKLLLSDSGFYLCAWSVGTGREKLFFGSGTQLSVL.

The V and J genes are TRBV7-9 and TRBJ2-7, with 11 bases aligning to TRBD2. Trimming at V came to 5 bases and at J to 2 bases, leaving 11 bases not matched to a gene. Germline lookup yields CDR1 SEHNR and CDR2 FQNEAQ (reference sequence). The CDR3 runs to 17 residues. The CDR3 DNA is TGTGCCAGCAGCCCAGTCAGGAGTAGCGGGGGGGCCTACGAGCAGTACTTC. The encoded protein is CASSPVRSSGGAYEQYF.

The CDR3 sequence is CASNIQGTSNQPQHF. CDR3 DNA: TGTGCCAGTAACATCCAGGGGACTAGCAATCAGCCCCAGCATTTT. The V call is TRBV19, the J call TRBJ1-5; D perhaps matches TRBD1 (6 bases). V was clipped by 7 bases and J by 0 bases, with 13 bases between them. The CDR3 sequence is 15 residues long. Germline lookup yields CDR1 LNHDA and CDR2 SQIVND (reference sequence).

A few counts support this clone. The chain has TRBV20-1 and TRBJ2-1; D unclear. This CDR3 has 11 residues. Per the germline V gene, CDR1 is DFQATT and CDR2 is SNEGSKA (reference sequence). Trimming shortened V by 2 bases and J by 14 bases, and 13 bases separated the two germline ends. The CDR3 protein is CSARFGFLEFF. CDR3 nucleotides: TGCAGTGCTAGATTCGGTTTTCTTGAGTTCTTC.

The gene calls are TRBV12-3 or TRBV12-4 and TRBJ1-1; no reliable D call. Trimming shortened V by 3 bases and J by 4 bases, and 3 bases separated the two germline ends. The CDR3 covers 11 residues. The CDR3 spells CASSFGTEAFF. For the CDR3, the DNA is TGTGCCAGCAGTTTCGGCACTGAAGCTTTCTTT.

This clone was seen only a few times. The chain couples TRBV28 to TRBJ2-6; 9 bases are a match to TRBD1. Germline values: CDR1 MDHEN, CDR2 SYDVKM. The CDR3 extends over 19 amino acids. The V gene end was trimmed by 5 bases and the J gene end by 0 bases; junction bases not matched to a gene: 11. The CDR3 region is CASSPLGTGSLSGANVLTF. CDR3 DNA sequence: TGTGCCAGCAGTCCATTGGGGACAGGGAGCCTCTCTGGGGCCAACGTCCTGACTTTC.

V is TRBV14 and J is TRBJ2-7, with 13 bases that match TRBD2. The V gene's germline CDR1 is SGHDN and CDR2 FVKESK. After removal of 4 bases from V and 2 bases from J, the junction contained 5 bases not matched to a gene. This CDR3 contains 16 residues. The CDR3 sequence: CASSPLGLAGAYEQYF. The CDR3 DNA follows: TGTGCCAGCAGCCCCCTCGGACTAGCGGGGGCCTACGAGCAGTACTTC.

Here the CDR3 reads CSAQFQETQYF. The CDR3 nucleotides read TGCAGTGCCCAGTTTCAAGAGACCCAGTACTTC. The chain is built from TRBV20-1 and TRBJ2-5; D unclear. The germline CDR1 and CDR2 sequences are DFQATT and SNEGSKA (reference sequence). With 6 bases removed from V and 2 bases from J, the gap between germline ends came to 7 bases. The CDR3 runs to 11 residues.

This clone was seen repeatedly, ten times or more. J is TRBJ1-2 and V is TRBV6-6; D is uncertain. Trimming took 6 bases from V and 3 from J, leaving 8 bases between them. This CDR3 is built from 12 residues. CDR1 and CDR2 (germline): MNHNY, SVGAGI (reference sequence). The CDR3 region has the DNA TGTGCCAGCAGCCGGGGAGACTATGGCTACACCTTC. It yields the protein CASSRGDYGYTF.

This clone was observed a single time. The chain has TRBV10-3 and TRBJ2-2; weak D call: TRBD1 (6 bases). From germline, CDR1 is ENHRY and CDR2 SYGVKD. The V end lost 0 bases, the J end lost 4 bases, and 9 bases lay between the germline ends. CDR3 length: 15 residues. The CDR3 DNA sequence: TGTGCCATCAGTGAGTCGAGAGGGGGCACCGGGGAGCTGTTTTTT. Its protein product is CAISESRGGTGELFF.

This clone was found once. The V gene is TRBV7-2, the J gene TRBJ1-3; TRBD1 might be the D (6 bases). The germline V gene encodes CDR1 SGHTA and CDR2 FQGNSA. CDR3 length: 16 amino acids. Trimming stripped 4 bases from V and 0 bases from J, with 13 bases between. The CDR3 DNA sequence: TGTGCCAGCAGCTCGGGGTGGGGGCGCTCTGGAAACACCATATATTTT. This codes for CASSSGWGRSGNTIYF.

The V and J genes are TRBV30 and TRBJ2-2; D uncertain. The CDR3 is 14 amino acids. In germline, CDR1 is GTSNPN, CDR2 SVGIG (reference sequence). V lost 6 bases, J lost 1 base, and 12 bases lay in between. The CDR3 protein is CACRSPRNTGELFF. The CDR3 DNA follows: TGTGCCTGCCGGTCCCCTAGGAACACCGGGGAGCTGTTTTTT.

This clone was seen only a few times. The chain employs TRBV27 and TRBJ2-4, with TRBD2 matching over 7 bases. Germline CDR1 reads MNHEY; CDR2 reads SMNVEV (reference sequence). The CDR3 loop spans 15 amino acids. V lost 3 bases, J lost 0 bases, and 2 bases stayed unmatched. CDR3 nucleotide sequence: TGTGCCAGCAGTTTTGCTAGCGGAGCCAAAAACATTCAGTACTTC. Its translation: CASSFASGAKNIQYF.